One and the same sample provided the 7 T cell receptor beta chains below, sequenced in a study of blood T cell repertoires in COVID-19 (dated by TCRdb to between 2020 and 2021). Library preparation was by the immunoSEQ multiplex PCR assay. In TCRdb, the immuneACCESS table is reduced to in-frame sequences with V and J assigned. These tables do not hold every clone; where another copy was compared, an unresolved V gene accounts for under half, and the others remain unexplained. In all, the sample holds about 67,000 clones, and over 70% of those were seen once. The top ten clonotypes cover 6.5% to 9.5% of the sample. Sample: peripheral blood. The receptor source for this set is a man in his fifties or sixties with active COVID-19.

The chain carries TRBV10-3 and TRBJ2-5, with TRBD1 matching 9 bases. Trimming removed 2 bases from V and 5 bases from J; junction bases left unmatched: 3. This CDR3 comprises 14 residues. Germline CDR1 reads ENHRY; CDR2 reads SYGVKD. CDR3 in DNA: TGTGCCATCAGTGAGAGGGGGACAGGGGAGACCCAGTACTTC. It specifies CAISERGTGETQYF.

The chain joins TRBV5-1 to TRBJ1-3; 9 bases fit TRBD1. Germline V gene sequence: CDR1 SGHRS, CDR2 YFSETQ. V dropped 4 bases and J dropped 0; count of bases not matched to a gene: 5. CDR3 length: 16 amino acids. The CDR3 DNA reads TGCGCCAGCAGCGGGGGGACAGGGCACTCTGGAAACACCATATATTTT. It yields the protein CASSGGTGHSGNTIYF.

J is TRBJ2-7 and V is TRBV19; 11 bases are shared with TRBD2. Trimming cost V 3 bases and J 3 bases; bases outside gene matches: 4. The germline gives CDR1 LNHDA, CDR2 SQIVND (reference sequence). This CDR3 has 15 residues. The CDR3, as DNA: TGTGCCAGTAGTATCGGGACTAGCGGCTTCTACGAGCAGTACTTC. Translating it yields CASSIGTSGFYEQYF.

The V gene is TRBV18, the J gene TRBJ2-5, with 8 positions matching TRBD2. The CDR3 is made up of 16 amino acids. Trimming at V came to 4 bases and at J to 0 bases, leaving 7 bases not matched to a gene. The germline gives CDR1 KGHSH, CDR2 LQKENI. The CDR3 here is CASSRGASGYQETQYF. In nucleotides, the CDR3 is TGTGCCAGCTCACGCGGCGCTAGCGGGTACCAAGAGACCCAGTACTTC.

The rearrangement links TRBV7-2 to TRBJ2-7; 9 bases match TRBD2. Germline V gene lookup returns CDR1 SGHTA and CDR2 FQGNSA. This CDR3 spans 16 amino acids. J was trimmed by 1 base and V by 4 bases; bases with no gene match: 8. CDR3 DNA sequence: TGTGCCAGCAGCTACGCCGGCGGGGGGGCTTCCTACGAGCAGTACTTC. It translates to CASSYAGGGASYEQYF.

This clone was found once. The chain uses TRBV9 and TRBJ2-1; 7 bases align to TRBD2. V lost 0 bases, J lost 7 bases, and 10 bases stayed unmatched. CDR1 SGDLS and CDR2 YYNGEE come from the germline V gene. The CDR3 contains 16 residues. This CDR3 is CASSVGHPAGRNEQFF. The CDR3 nucleotides read TGTGCCAGCAGCGTAGGGCATCCAGCGGGGCGGAATGAGCAGTTCTTC.

The genes are TRBV4-1 and TRBJ1-5; 9 positions match TRBD1. Trimming cost V 3 bases and J 5 bases; bases outside gene matches: 11. Germline V gene data show CDR1 as MGHRA and CDR2 as YSYEKL. The CDR3 extends over 17 amino acids. The CDR3 DNA sequence: TGCGCCAGCAGCCAGATAGGACAGGGGCGCCCGGATCAGCCCCAGCATTTT. Translation: CASSQIGQGRPDQPQHF.